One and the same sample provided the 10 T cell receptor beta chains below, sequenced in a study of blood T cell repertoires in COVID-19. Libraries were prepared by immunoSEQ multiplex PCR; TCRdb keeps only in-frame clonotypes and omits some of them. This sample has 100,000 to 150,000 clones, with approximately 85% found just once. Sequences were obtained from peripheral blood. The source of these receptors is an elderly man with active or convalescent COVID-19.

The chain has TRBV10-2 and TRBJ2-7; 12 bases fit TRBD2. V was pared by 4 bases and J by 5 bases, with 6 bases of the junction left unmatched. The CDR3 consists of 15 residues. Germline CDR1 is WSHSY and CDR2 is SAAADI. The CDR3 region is CASSGPGLAGNEQYF. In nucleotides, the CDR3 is TGCGCCAGCAGTGGCCCAGGACTAGCGGGAAACGAGCAGTACTTC.

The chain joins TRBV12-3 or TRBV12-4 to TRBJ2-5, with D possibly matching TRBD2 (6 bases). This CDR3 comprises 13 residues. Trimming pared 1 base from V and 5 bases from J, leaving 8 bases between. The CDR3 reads CASSLGLDETQYF. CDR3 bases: TGTGCCAGCAGTTTAGGACTAGATGAGACCCAGTACTTC.

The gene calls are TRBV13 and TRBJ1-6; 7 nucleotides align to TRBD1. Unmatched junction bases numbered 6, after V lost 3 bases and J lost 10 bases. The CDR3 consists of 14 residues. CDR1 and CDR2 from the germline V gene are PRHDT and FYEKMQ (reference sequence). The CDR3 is CASSLTGWGSPLHF. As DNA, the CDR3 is TGTGCCAGCAGCTTGACAGGGTGGGGGTCACCCCTCCACTTT.

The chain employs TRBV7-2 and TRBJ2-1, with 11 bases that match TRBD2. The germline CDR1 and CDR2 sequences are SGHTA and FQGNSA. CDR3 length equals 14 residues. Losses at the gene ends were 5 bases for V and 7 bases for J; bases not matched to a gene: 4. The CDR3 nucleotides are TGTGCCAGCAGCACTAGCGGGGGAAGTAATGAGCAGTTCTTC. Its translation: CASSTSGGSNEQFF.

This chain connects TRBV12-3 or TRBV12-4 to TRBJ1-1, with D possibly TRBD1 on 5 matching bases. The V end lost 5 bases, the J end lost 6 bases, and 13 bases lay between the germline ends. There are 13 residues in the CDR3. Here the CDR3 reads CASSPGRGAEAFF. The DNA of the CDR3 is TGTGCCAGCAGTCCCGGGCGGGGCGCTGAAGCTTTCTTT.

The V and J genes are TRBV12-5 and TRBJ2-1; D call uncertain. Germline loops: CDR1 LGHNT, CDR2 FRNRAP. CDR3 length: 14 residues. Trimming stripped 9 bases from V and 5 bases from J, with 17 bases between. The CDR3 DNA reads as TGTGCTAGCGAAGTCCAGGCCGATCACAATGAGCAGTTCTTC. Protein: CASEVQADHNEQFF.

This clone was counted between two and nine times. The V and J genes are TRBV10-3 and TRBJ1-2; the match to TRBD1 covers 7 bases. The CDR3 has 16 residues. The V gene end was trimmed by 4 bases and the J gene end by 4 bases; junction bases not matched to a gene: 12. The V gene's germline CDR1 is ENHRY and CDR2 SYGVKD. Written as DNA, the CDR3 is TGTGCCATCAGTGCCGGGACAGCGAGTGGTGGCTATGGCTACACCTTC. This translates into CAISAGTASGGYGYTF.

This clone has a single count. CDR3 protein: CASSTARRGTQYF. The CDR3 DNA reads TGTGCCAGTAGTACGGCTAGGAGGGGGACCCAGTACTTC. This chain joins TRBV19 and TRBJ2-5, with D perhaps matching TRBD2 (6 bases). This CDR3 region has 13 residues. In germline, CDR1 is LNHDA, CDR2 SQIVND (reference sequence). Trimming stripped 4 bases from V and 7 bases from J, with 13 bases between.

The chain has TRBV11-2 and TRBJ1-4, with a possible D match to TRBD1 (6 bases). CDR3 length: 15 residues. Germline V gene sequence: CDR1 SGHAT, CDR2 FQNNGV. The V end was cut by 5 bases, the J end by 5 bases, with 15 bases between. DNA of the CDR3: TGTGCCAGCAGCACCCACAGGGAGAAGAATGAAAAACTGTTTTTT. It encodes CASSTHREKNEKLFF.

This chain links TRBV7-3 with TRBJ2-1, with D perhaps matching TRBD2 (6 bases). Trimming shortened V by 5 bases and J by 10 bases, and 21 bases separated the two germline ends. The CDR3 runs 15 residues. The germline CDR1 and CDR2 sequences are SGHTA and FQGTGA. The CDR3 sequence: CASSPGVAAPQEQFF. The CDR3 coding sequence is TGTGCCAGCAGCCCCGGGGTAGCGGCCCCCCAGGAGCAGTTCTTC.